This T cell receptor (beta chain) emerged from a study of CD8 T cells in Susac syndrome. Reverse transcription used about 0.45 to 1 ug RNA and random hexamers. Multiplex immunoSEQ PCR targeted 54 Vbeta and 13 Jbeta TCR beta segments. Each CDR3 protein gets one entry after TCRdb re-called the immunoSEQ multiplex PCR reads with MiXCR. This table has tens of thousands of distinct CDR3 sequences, about 95% appearing once. This CDR3 has 15 amino acids. V dropped 6 bases and J dropped 4 bases, with 18 bases sitting between them. TCR beta sequencing was performed on blood CD8+ and CD4+ T cells. Bulk CD8+ and CD4+ cells came from magnetic negative isolation; CD8+ TEMRA by FACS.

J is TRBJ2-5 and V is TRBV12-3 or TRBV12-4; perhaps TRBD1 as D (6 bases). The sequencing input was CD8+ T cells from PBMCs. The clonotype was recovered from a human donor with multiple sclerosis. The CDR3 loop is CASSPGHLSGETQYF. CDR3 sequence (DNA): TGTGCCAGCAGCCCGGGACACCTTTCGGGAGAGACCCAGTACTTC.